This is a list of T cell receptor beta chains from one sample in a study of blood T cells in healthy people across ages. Each CDR3 protein is one row after TCRdb ran MiXCR on the 5' RACE reads. The repertoire consists of about 680,000 distinct CDR3 sequences, with about half occurring once and the leading ten covering 30% to 35%. Sample: blood. The receptors shown here come from a woman in her sixties or seventies in good health. CDR3s include the opening cysteine and the closing phenylalanine or tryptophan. Each record gives: D gene, CDR3 length, V gene, clone size, J gene, CDR3 DNA, CDR3 protein. The D gene is left open where the match is weak. Some rows mark clone size as missing; the rest say once, few, many or name a class of expanded clone.

d_call: -; cdr3_length: 16; v_call: TRBV15; clone_size: few; j_call: TRBJ2-1; cdr3_nt: TGTGCCACCAGCAGAGAGAGTCCCGGTAACTACAATGAGCAGTTCTTC; cdr3_aa: CATSRESPGNYNEQFF
d_call: -; cdr3_length: 17; v_call: TRBV4-2; clone_size: -; j_call: TRBJ1-2; cdr3_nt: TGTGCCGGCAGCCAAGAGCCTCCGGGGGGGCAAGTCTATGGCTACACCTTC; cdr3_aa: CAGSQEPPGGQVYGYTF
d_call: -; cdr3_length: 13; v_call: TRBV28; clone_size: -; j_call: TRBJ2-5; cdr3_nt: TGTGCCAGCGGCGGAGACCAGCAAGAGACCCAGTACTTC; cdr3_aa: CASGGDQQETQYF
d_call: -; cdr3_length: 15; v_call: TRBV7-2; clone_size: -; j_call: TRBJ2-5; cdr3_nt: TGTGCCAGCAGCTTTTTAGGGACATCACAAGAGACCCAGTACTTC; cdr3_aa: CASSFLGTSQETQYF
d_call: -; cdr3_length: 12; v_call: TRBV20-1; clone_size: -; j_call: TRBJ1-2; cdr3_nt: TGCAGTGCTACGCCGGACTTTTTGGACTACACCTTC; cdr3_aa: CSATPDFLDYTF
d_call: TRBD2; cdr3_length: 13; v_call: TRBV20-1; clone_size: few; j_call: TRBJ2-7; cdr3_nt: TGCAGTGCAAATAGCGGGAGTTCTCAAGAGCAGTACTTC; cdr3_aa: CSANSGSSQEQYF
d_call: -; cdr3_length: 15; v_call: TRBV20-1; clone_size: -; j_call: TRBJ2-5; cdr3_nt: TGCAGTGCTCCAACTCCTGGACAGAAACAAGAGACCCAGTACTTC; cdr3_aa: CSAPTPGQKQETQYF
d_call: TRBD2; cdr3_length: 18; v_call: TRBV6-2/TRBV6-3; clone_size: few; j_call: TRBJ2-5; cdr3_nt: TGTGCCAGCAGTACCCTCCGGACTAGCGGAGGAACCCGAGAGACCCAGTACTTC; cdr3_aa: CASSTLRTSGGTRETQYF
d_call: -; cdr3_length: 17; v_call: TRBV9; clone_size: -; j_call: TRBJ2-1; cdr3_nt: TGTGCCAGCAGCCGGGACGGAGACCCGAGGGGTTACAATGAGCAGTTCTTC; cdr3_aa: CASSRDGDPRGYNEQFF
d_call: TRBD2; cdr3_length: 17; v_call: TRBV11-1; clone_size: few; j_call: TRBJ2-6; cdr3_nt: TGTGCCAGCATGGAAACTAGCGGGAGACTTGGGGCCAACGTCCTGACTTTC; cdr3_aa: CASMETSGRLGANVLTF
d_call: -; cdr3_length: 15; v_call: TRBV9; clone_size: -; j_call: TRBJ1-6; cdr3_nt: TGTGCCAGCAGCGTAGGTCAACGGACTAATTCACCCCTCCACTTT; cdr3_aa: CASSVGQRTNSPLHF
d_call: -; cdr3_length: 11; v_call: TRBV20-1; clone_size: -; j_call: TRBJ2-1; cdr3_nt: TGCAGTGCTAGCTGGACGGTCGAGCAGTTCTTC; cdr3_aa: CSASWTVEQFF
d_call: TRBD2; cdr3_length: 15; v_call: TRBV12-3/TRBV12-4; clone_size: few; j_call: TRBJ2-5; cdr3_nt: TGTGCCAGCAGAGAAGGGCGGGAGGCCCTGGAGACCCAGTACTTC; cdr3_aa: CASREGREALETQYF
d_call: -; cdr3_length: 12; v_call: TRBV3-1; clone_size: -; j_call: TRBJ1-1; cdr3_nt: TGTGCCAGCAGCCAAGGAGAATCTGTAGCTTTCTTT; cdr3_aa: CASSQGESVAFF
d_call: -; cdr3_length: 13; v_call: TRBV7-9; clone_size: -; j_call: TRBJ2-5; cdr3_nt: TGTGCCAGCAGCCCTATCAATAAGGAGACCCAGTACTTC; cdr3_aa: CASSPINKETQYF
d_call: TRBD1; cdr3_length: 12; v_call: TRBV7-2; clone_size: few; j_call: TRBJ2-7; cdr3_nt: TGTGCCAGCAGCCCCCGGACAGGCGAGCAGTACTTC; cdr3_aa: CASSPRTGEQYF
d_call: -; cdr3_length: 14; v_call: TRBV2; clone_size: -; j_call: TRBJ2-3; cdr3_nt: TGTGCCAGCAGTAAGAGACTTAACACAGATATGCAGTATTTT; cdr3_aa: CASSKRLNTDMQYF
d_call: -; cdr3_length: 19; v_call: TRBV9; clone_size: -; j_call: TRBJ2-2; cdr3_nt: TGTGCCAGCAGCATCCTGTCCGGGACGACGGGTCTGGGTACCGGGGAGCTGTTTTTT; cdr3_aa: CASSILSGTTGLGTGELFF
d_call: -; cdr3_length: 16; v_call: TRBV28; clone_size: -; j_call: TRBJ1-2; cdr3_nt: TGTGCCAGCAGTTCCGAAGACTATGACAGGATCTATGGCTACACCTTC; cdr3_aa: CASSSEDYDRIYGYTF
d_call: -; cdr3_length: 16; v_call: TRBV6-5; clone_size: -; j_call: TRBJ2-1; cdr3_nt: TGTGCCAGCAGTAAATCCGGGGTAAGCTCCTACAATGAGCAGTTCTTC; cdr3_aa: CASSKSGVSSYNEQFF
d_call: -; cdr3_length: 15; v_call: TRBV4-2; clone_size: -; j_call: TRBJ1-5; cdr3_nt: TGTGCCAGCAGCCAAGAGCGGGACACCAATCAGCCCCAGCATTTT; cdr3_aa: CASSQERDTNQPQHF
d_call: -; cdr3_length: 13; v_call: TRBV29-1; clone_size: few; j_call: TRBJ1-4; cdr3_nt: TGCAGCGGGCGGGGGCGCGTGGATGAAAAACTGTTTTTT; cdr3_aa: CSGRGRVDEKLFF
d_call: -; cdr3_length: 13; v_call: TRBV2; clone_size: few; j_call: TRBJ1-1; cdr3_nt: TGTGCCAGCCGCGACAGGCTGAACACTGAAGCTTTCTTT; cdr3_aa: CASRDRLNTEAFF
d_call: TRBD2; cdr3_length: 15; v_call: TRBV11-1; clone_size: few; j_call: TRBJ2-7; cdr3_nt: TGTGCCAGCAGCTTTCTAGCGGGAGATGGGTACGAGCAGTACTTC; cdr3_aa: CASSFLAGDGYEQYF
d_call: TRBD1; cdr3_length: 12; v_call: TRBV30; clone_size: few; j_call: TRBJ1-1; cdr3_nt: TGTGCCCTCAGGACAGGGGACACTGAAGCTTTCTTT; cdr3_aa: CALRTGDTEAFF
d_call: -; cdr3_length: 14; v_call: TRBV7-8; clone_size: -; j_call: TRBJ2-3; cdr3_nt: TGTGCCAGTAGCTTATCCACAGGCACAGATACGCAGTATTTT; cdr3_aa: CASSLSTGTDTQYF